The 2 T cell receptor beta chains below come from one sample, sequenced in a study of memory CD4+ T cells and cytomegalovirus serostatus. Assay used: immunoSEQ multiplex PCR; TCRdb lists only in-frame clones, some missing. The sample comprises roughly 48,000 clones, more than 70% of which are singletons, and about 1.4% rests with the top ten. The sort gate was single viable CD3+CD4+CD8-CD45RO+ cells for memory CD4+ T cells. The sequencing sample was made of memory CD4+ T cells from blood. The receptors originated from an adult in good health and CMV-seropositive.

V gene TRBV11-2 combines with J gene TRBJ2-1; D is ambiguous. The CDR3 contains 16 residues. Trimming shortened V by 6 bases and J by 7 bases, and 22 bases separated the two germline ends. Germline CDR1 is SGHAT and CDR2 is FQNNGV. The CDR3 protein is CASRPYVGKGSNEQFF. CDR3 sequence (DNA): TGTGCCAGCAGGCCTTACGTAGGAAAGGGCTCAAATGAGCAGTTCTTC.

This clone was counted only a few times. This chain joins TRBV9 and TRBJ1-2; D ambiguous. Germline CDR1 is SGDLS and CDR2 is YYNGEE. Trimming took off 4 bases at V and 1 base at J, with 5 bases between the two ends. This CDR3 is built from 12 residues. DNA for the CDR3: TGTGCCAGCAGCTATGATAACTATGGCTACACCTTC. It specifies CASSYDNYGYTF.